This T cell receptor beta chain was documented in a study of blood T cells in healthy people across ages. CDR3 size: 16 residues. Germline V gives CDR1 MDHEN, CDR2 SYDVKM. No fewer than 6 million PBMCs went into each sample. This clonotype has more than one count but fewer than ten. The conserved phenylalanine or tryptophan normally closing the CDR3 is absent here, so this likely arose from a read error. Next came a second PCR, run for about 6 to 12 cycles, which used a sample-barcoded 5' primer along with a J-beta primer mix. Via MiXCR, TCRdb re-called the 5' RACE reads, giving one row per CDR3 protein. The table includes roughly 680,000 distinct CDR3 sequences, roughly 21% detected once.

Sequencing was carried out using blood. V usage is TRBV28 and J usage is TRBJ2-1; a weak D match, TRBD2 (5 bases). The J call may be incorrect, as the DNA end agrees better with TRBJ2-7. The receptor was isolated from a man aged 65 to 79 in good health. CDR3 DNA sequence: TGTGCCACCACCGTCCGGGATGGCGCCGTTTACTACGAGCAGTACCTC. It encodes CATTVRDGAVYYEQYL.